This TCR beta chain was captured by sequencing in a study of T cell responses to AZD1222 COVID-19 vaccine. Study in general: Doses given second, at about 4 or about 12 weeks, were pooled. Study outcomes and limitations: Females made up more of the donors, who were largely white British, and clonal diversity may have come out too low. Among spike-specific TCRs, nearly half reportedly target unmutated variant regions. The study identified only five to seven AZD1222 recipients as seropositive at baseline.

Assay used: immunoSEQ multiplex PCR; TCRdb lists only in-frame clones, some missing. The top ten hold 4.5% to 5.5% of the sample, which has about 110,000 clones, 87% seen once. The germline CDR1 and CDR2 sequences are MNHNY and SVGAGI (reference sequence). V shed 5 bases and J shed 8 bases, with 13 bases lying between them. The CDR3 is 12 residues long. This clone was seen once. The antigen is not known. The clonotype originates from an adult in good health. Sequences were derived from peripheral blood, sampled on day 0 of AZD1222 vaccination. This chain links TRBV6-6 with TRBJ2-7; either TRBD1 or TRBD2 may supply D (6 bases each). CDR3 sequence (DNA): TGTGCCAGCAGTAGGGGCGGGACAAAGCAGTACTTC. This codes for CASSRGGTKQYF.